Below, 8 T cell receptor beta chains from the same sample are listed, as sequenced in a study of cytomegalovirus exposure and HLA in healthy donors. PCR employed 60 Vbeta and 13 Jbeta primers. Some clones are missing from TCRdb's copy, which holds only in-frame ones; the method was immunoSEQ multiplex PCR. The profile covers 80,000 or so clones, with 65% to 75% appearing a single time and about 20% taken by the ten largest. Sequencing input: PBMCs. The receptors were sampled from a man aged 25 to 40 in good health and CMV-seropositive.

This chain joins TRBV5-6 and TRBJ2-7; D possibly corresponds to TRBD2 (6 bases). Trimming stripped 4 bases from V and 7 bases from J, with 18 bases between. This CDR3 has 14 residues. Per the germline V gene, CDR1 is SGHDT and CDR2 is YYEEEE. The CDR3 loop is CASSRGTSRGEQYF. CDR3 in DNA: TGTGCCAGCAGCCGGGGGACTTCTCGAGGGGAGCAGTACTTC.

The V and J genes are TRBV5-1 and TRBJ1-6; TRBD1 matches at 7 bases. This CDR3 has 19 residues. Germline V gene lookup returns CDR1 SGHRS and CDR2 YFSETQ. V lost 2 bases, J lost 0 bases, and 11 bases stayed unmatched. Here the CDR3 reads CASSLRDSGTSSYNSPLHF. CDR3 bases: TGCGCCAGCAGCTTACGGGACAGCGGAACTAGCTCCTATAATTCACCCCTCCACTTT.

This clone has only one observation. The chain uses TRBV6-6 and TRBJ2-1, with a possible D match to TRBD1 (6 bases). Deletions cut 7 bases from V and 7 bases from J, with 23 bases between. Germline V gives CDR1 MNHNY, CDR2 SVGAGI (reference sequence). CDR3 length equals 16 residues. The DNA of the CDR3 is TGTGCCAGCACGCGCGCAGGGGACGGGGTAAGGAATGAGCAGTTCTTC. Translation gives CASTRAGDGVRNEQFF.

This clone occurred once. The rearrangement links TRBV7-4 to TRBJ1-5, with 9 positions matching TRBD1. Germline V gene lookup returns CDR1 SGHVT and CDR2 SQSDAQ. The CDR3 spans 19 residues. After removal of 7 bases from V and 0 bases from J, the junction contained 16 bases not matched to a gene. The CDR3 loop reads CASIRPGTGWGDSNQPQHF. In nucleotides, the CDR3 is TGTGCCAGCATCCGACCGGGGACAGGGTGGGGAGATAGCAATCAGCCCCAGCATTTT.

This clone was counted only a few times. V gene TRBV5-1 combines with J gene TRBJ2-2; 11 nucleotides line up with TRBD1. V lost 1 base to trimming and J lost 7 bases; unmatched junction nucleotides: 9. CDR1 and CDR2 (germline): SGHRS, YFSETQ. The CDR3 runs to 17 residues. CDR3 coding DNA: TGCGCCAGCAGCTTGTCGGTTCCCGGGACAGGGGGCGGGGAGCTGTTTTTT. As protein: CASSLSVPGTGGGELFF.

V gene TRBV5-8 combines with J gene TRBJ2-5, with 9 bases lining up with TRBD1. Germline V gene lookup returns CDR1 SGHTS and CDR2 YDEGEE. The V gene end was trimmed by 4 bases and the J gene end by 4 bases; junction bases not matched to a gene: 8. This CDR3 contains 15 residues. CDR3 DNA: TGTGCCAGCAGCGGGCCGGGACAGGGAGTAGAGACCCAGTACTTC. Translation: CASSGPGQGVETQYF.

The gene calls are TRBV5-4 and TRBJ1-5; 8 nucleotides match TRBD1. Germline assignment: CDR1 SGHNT and CDR2 YYREEE (reference sequence). The CDR3 is made up of 17 amino acids. V was pared by 2 bases and J by 2 bases, with 9 bases of the junction left unmatched. For the CDR3, the DNA is TGTGCCAGCAGCTTTTACAGGGGGGGTGCCGGCAATCAGCCCCAGCATTTT. It is translated as CASSFYRGGAGNQPQHF. The whole variable domain, remainder taken from reference TRBV5-4 and TRBJ1-5, is ETGVTQSPTHLIKTRGQQVTLRCSSQSGHNTVSWYQQALGQGPQFIFQYYREEENGRGNFPPRFSGLQFPNYSSELNVNALELDDSALYLCASSFYRGGAGNQPQHFGDGTRLSIL.

This clone was counted a few times. The chain couples TRBV5-1 to TRBJ1-1; D is ambiguous. Germline V lookup: CDR1 SGHRS, CDR2 YFSETQ. V lost 2 bases to trimming and J lost 1 base, with 12 bases between them. The CDR3 consists of 15 residues. CDR3 coding DNA: TGCGCCAGCAGCTTAAGGGAGGGAGGGAACACTGAAGCTTTCTTT. The encoded protein is CASSLREGGNTEAFF.